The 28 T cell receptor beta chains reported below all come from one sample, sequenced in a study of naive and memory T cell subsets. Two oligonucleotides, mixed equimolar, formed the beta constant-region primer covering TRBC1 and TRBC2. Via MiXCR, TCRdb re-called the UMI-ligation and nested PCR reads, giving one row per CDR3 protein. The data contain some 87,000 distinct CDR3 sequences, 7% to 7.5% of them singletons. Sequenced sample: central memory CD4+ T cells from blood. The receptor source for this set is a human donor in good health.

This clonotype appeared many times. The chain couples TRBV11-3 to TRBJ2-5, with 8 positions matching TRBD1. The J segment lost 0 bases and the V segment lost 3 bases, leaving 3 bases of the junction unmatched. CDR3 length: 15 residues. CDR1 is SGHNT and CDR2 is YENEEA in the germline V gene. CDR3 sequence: CASSFGQGHQETQYF. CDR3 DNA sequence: TGTGCCAGCAGCTTCGGACAGGGCCACCAAGAGACCCAGTACTTC.

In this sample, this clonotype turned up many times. The CDR3 is CASSYRDGYTF. CDR3 bases: TGTGCCAGCAGTTACAGGGATGGCTACACCTTC. V usage is TRBV6-2 or TRBV6-3 and J usage is TRBJ1-2; no reliable D call. Trimming stripped 2 bases from V and 6 bases from J, with 4 bases between. The CDR3 sequence is 11 residues long. Looked up from germline, CDR1 is MNHEY and CDR2 is SVGEGT.

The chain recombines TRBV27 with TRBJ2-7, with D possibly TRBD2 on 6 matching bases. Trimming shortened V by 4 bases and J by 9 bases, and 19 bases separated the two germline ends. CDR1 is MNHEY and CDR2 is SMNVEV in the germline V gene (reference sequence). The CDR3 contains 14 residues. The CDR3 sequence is CASSWRVTGNVQYF. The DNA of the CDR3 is TGTGCCAGCAGTTGGAGGGTCACCGGAAACGTGCAGTACTTC.

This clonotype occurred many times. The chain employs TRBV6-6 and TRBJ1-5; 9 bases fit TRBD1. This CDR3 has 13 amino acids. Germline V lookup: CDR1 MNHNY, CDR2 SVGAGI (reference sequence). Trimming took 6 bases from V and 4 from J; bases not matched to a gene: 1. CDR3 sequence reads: CASRTGGNQPQHF. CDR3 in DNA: TGTGCCAGCAGGACAGGGGGAAATCAGCCCCAGCATTTT.

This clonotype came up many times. This CDR3 reads CASSVLDTEAFF. The CDR3 coding sequence is TGTGCCAGCAGCGTCCTGGACACTGAAGCTTTCTTT. V and J are TRBV2 and TRBJ1-1; D is ambiguous. Per germline, CDR1 SNHLY and CDR2 FYNNEI. Trimming removed 6 bases from V and 3 bases from J, with 8 bases in between. This CDR3 comprises 12 residues.

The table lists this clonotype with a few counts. The CDR3 protein is CASSFLGTSGRNTQYF. The CDR3 DNA is TGTGCCAGCAGTTTCTTAGGGACTAGCGGGAGGAATACGCAGTATTTT. The J gene is TRBJ2-3, the V gene TRBV6-2 or TRBV6-3; 15 positions agree with TRBD2. V lost 4 bases to trimming and J lost 7 bases; unmatched junction nucleotides: 6. The CDR3 length is 16 residues. CDR1 and CDR2 (germline): MNHEY, SVGEGT.

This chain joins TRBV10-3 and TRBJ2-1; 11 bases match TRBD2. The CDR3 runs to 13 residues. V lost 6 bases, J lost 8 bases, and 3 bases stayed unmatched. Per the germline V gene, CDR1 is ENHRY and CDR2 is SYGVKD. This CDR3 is CAIRGSGGDEQFF. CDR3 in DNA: TGTGCCATCAGGGGTAGCGGGGGGGATGAGCAGTTCTTC.

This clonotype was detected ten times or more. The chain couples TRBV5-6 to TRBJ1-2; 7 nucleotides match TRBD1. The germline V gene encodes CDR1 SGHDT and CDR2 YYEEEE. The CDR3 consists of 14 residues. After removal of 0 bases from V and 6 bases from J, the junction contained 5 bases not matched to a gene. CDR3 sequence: CASSLEGRGNGYTF. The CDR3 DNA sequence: TGTGCCAGCAGCTTGGAGGGCAGGGGGAATGGCTACACCTTC.

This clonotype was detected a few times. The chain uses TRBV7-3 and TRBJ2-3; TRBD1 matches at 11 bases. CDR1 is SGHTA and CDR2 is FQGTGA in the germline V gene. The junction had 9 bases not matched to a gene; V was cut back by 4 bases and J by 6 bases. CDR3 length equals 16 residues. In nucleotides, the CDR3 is TGTGCCAGCAGCTCCGGACAGGGGGCTAGTGAGGATACGCAGTATTTT. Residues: CASSSGQGASEDTQYF. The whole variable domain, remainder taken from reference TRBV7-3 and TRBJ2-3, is GAGVSQTPSNKVTEKGKYVELRCDPISGHTALYWYRQSLGQGPEFLIYFQGTGAADDSGLPNDRFFAVRPEGSVSTLKIQRTERGDSAVYLCASSSGQGASEDTQYFGPGTRLTVL.

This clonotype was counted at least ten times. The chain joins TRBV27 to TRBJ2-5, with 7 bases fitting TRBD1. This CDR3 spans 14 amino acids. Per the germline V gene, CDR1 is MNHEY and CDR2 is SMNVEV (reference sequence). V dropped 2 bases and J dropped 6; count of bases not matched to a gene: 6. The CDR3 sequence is CASSLKYRGQTQYF. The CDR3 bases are TGTGCCAGCAGTTTAAAGTACAGGGGCCAGACCCAGTACTTC.

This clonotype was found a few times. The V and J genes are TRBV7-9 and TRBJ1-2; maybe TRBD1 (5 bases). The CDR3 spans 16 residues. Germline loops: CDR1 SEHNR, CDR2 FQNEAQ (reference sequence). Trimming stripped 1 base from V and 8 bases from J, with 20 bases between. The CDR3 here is CASSLVELQGSQGYTF. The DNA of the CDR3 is TGTGCCAGCAGCTTAGTCGAGTTGCAGGGATCGCAGGGCTACACCTTC.

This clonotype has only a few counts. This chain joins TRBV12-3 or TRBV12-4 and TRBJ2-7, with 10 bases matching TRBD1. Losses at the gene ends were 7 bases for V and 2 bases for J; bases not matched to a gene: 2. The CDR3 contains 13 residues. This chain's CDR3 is CASNGQGAYEQYF. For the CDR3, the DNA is TGTGCCAGCAACGGACAGGGGGCCTACGAGCAGTACTTC.

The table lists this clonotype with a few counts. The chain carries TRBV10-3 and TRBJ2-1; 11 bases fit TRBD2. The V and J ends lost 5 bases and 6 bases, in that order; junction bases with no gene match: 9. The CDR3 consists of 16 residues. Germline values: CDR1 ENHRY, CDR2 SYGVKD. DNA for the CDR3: TGTGCCATCAGTTCTCCCGGGACTAGCGGCGCCAATGAGCAGTTCTTC. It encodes CAISSPGTSGANEQFF.

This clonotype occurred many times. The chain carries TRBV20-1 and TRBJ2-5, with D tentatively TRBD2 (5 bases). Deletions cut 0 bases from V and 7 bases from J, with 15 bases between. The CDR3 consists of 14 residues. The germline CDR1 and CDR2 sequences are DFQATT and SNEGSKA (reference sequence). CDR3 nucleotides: TGCAGTGCTAGAGATCTGTGGACGGGAAGGACCCAGTACTTC. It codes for CSARDLWTGRTQYF.

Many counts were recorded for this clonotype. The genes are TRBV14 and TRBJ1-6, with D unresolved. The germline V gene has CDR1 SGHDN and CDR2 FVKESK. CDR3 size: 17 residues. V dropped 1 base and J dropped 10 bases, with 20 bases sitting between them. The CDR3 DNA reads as TGTGCCAGCAGCCAAGGCCGAACGGCGGGGTTACAGTCACCCCTCCACTTT. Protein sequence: CASSQGRTAGLQSPLHF.

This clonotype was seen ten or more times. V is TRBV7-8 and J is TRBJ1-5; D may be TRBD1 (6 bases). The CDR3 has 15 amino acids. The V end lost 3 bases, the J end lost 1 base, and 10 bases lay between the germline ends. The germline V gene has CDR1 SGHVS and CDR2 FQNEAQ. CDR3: CASSFRGGSNQPQHF. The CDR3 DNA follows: TGTGCCAGCAGCTTTCGAGGGGGAAGCAATCAGCCCCAGCATTTT.

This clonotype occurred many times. CDR3 nucleotides: TGTGCCAGCAGCTTAAGCTATGTAAAAGAGACCCAGTACTTC. It codes for CASSLSYVKETQYF. J is TRBJ2-5 and V is TRBV7-6, with no clear D. The CDR3 length is 14 residues. Between the trimmed V and J ends, which lost 2 bases and 3 bases, there was a span of 10 bases. Germline CDR1 is SGHVS and CDR2 is FNYEAQ.

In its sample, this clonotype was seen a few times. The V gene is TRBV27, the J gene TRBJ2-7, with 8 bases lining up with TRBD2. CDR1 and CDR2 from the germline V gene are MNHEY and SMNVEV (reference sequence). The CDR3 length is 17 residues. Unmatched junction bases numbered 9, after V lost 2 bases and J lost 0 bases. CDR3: CASSLTFSGVYSYEQYF. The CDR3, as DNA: TGTGCCAGCAGTTTAACCTTTAGCGGGGTATACTCCTACGAGCAGTACTTC.

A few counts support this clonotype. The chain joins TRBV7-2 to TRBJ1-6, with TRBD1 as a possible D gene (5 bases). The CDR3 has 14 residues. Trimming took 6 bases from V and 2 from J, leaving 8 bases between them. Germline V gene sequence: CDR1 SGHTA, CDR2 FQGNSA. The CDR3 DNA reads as TGTGCCAGCAGTAAAGGGGCCTATAATTCACCCCTCCACTTT. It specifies CASSKGAYNSPLHF.

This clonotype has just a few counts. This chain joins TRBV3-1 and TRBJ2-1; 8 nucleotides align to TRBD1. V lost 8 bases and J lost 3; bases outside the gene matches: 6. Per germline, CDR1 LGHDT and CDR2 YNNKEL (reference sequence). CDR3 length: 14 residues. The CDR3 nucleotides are TGTGCCAGCGGGAACAGGGGGGACTACAATGAGCAGTTCTTC. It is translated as CASGNRGDYNEQFF.

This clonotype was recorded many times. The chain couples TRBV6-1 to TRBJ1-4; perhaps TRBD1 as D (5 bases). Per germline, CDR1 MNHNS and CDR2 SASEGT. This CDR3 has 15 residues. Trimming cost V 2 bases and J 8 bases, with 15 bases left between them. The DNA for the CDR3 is TGTGCCAGCAGTGAACCGCGGCAGGGAGAAGAAAAACTGTTTTTT. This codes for CASSEPRQGEEKLFF.

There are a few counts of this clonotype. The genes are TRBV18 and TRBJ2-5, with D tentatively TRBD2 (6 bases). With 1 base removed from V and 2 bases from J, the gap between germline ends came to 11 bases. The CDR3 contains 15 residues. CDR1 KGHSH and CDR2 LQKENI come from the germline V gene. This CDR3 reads CASSPRSGGQETQYF. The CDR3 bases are TGTGCCAGCTCACCACGCAGCGGAGGGCAAGAGACCCAGTACTTC. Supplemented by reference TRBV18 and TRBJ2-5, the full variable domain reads NAGVMQNPRHLVRRRGQEARLRCSPMKGHSHVYWYRQLPEEGLKFMVYLQKENIIDESGMPKERFSAEFPKEGPSILRIQQVVRGDSAAYFCASSPRSGGQETQYFGPGTRLLVL.

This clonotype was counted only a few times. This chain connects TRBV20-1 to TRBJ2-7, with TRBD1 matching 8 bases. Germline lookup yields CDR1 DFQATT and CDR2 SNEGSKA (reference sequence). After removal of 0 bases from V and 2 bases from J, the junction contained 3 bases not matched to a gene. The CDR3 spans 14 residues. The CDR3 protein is CSARDDRGTYEQYF. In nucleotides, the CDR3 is TGCAGTGCTAGAGACGACAGGGGTACCTACGAGCAGTACTTC.

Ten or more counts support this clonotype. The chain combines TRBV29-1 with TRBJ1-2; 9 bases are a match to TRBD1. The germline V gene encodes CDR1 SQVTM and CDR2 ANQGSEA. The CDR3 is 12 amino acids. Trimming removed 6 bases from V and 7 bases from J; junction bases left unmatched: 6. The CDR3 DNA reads TGCAGCGTCGTACAGGGGGCGGTTGGCTACACCTTC. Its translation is CSVVQGAVGYTF.

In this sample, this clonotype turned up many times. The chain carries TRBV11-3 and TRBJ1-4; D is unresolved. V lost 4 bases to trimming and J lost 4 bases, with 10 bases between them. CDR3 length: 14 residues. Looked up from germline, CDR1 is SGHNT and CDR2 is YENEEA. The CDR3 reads CASSSGVVNEKLFF. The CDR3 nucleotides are TGTGCCAGCAGCTCCGGAGTCGTTAATGAAAAACTGTTTTTT.

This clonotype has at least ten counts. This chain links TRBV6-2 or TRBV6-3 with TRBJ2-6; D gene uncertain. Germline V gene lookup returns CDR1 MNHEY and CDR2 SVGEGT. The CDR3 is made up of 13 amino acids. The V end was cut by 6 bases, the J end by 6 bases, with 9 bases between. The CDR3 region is CASSLSAANVLTF. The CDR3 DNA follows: TGTGCCAGCAGCCTCTCCGCGGCCAACGTCCTGACTTTC.

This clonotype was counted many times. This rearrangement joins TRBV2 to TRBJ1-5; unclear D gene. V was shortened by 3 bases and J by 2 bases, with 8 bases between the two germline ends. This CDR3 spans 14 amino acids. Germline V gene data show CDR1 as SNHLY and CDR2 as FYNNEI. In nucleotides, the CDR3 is TGTGCCAGCAGTGAGACCCTGGGCAATCAGCCCCAGCATTTT. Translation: CASSETLGNQPQHF.

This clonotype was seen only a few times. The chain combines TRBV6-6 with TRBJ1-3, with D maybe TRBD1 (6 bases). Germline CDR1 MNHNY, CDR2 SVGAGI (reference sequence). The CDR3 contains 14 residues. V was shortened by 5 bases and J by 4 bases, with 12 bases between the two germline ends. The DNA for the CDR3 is TGTGCCAGCAGTCCCAGGGGAGCCGGAAACACCATATATTTT. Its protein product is CASSPRGAGNTIYF.